This T cell receptor (beta chain) was sequenced in a study of blood T cell repertoires in COVID-19. With V trimmed by 1 base and J by 4 bases, 7 bases remained unmatched. CDR1 and CDR2 (germline): SGHVS, FQNEAQ. The CDR3 length is 17 residues. Produced via immunoSEQ multiplex PCR; TCRdb's table is partial and in-frame only. Of approximately 160,000 clones in the sample, about 88% are singletons; the top ten hold around 7.7%. Participant ages covered about 18 to 90 years across about 25 US areas. Participant-given clinical history determined each cohort assignment. Among Cohort 3 donors, those recovered had two negative PCRs, clearance, or symptom resolution.

This TCR derives from a man aged 50-60 years who had recovered from COVID-19. The chain couples TRBV7-8 to TRBJ2-1; 10 bases line up with TRBD2. Material: PBMCs or T cells enriched from blood (not recorded which). CDR3 loop: CASSLEAGGLGYNEQFF. CDR3 DNA: TGTGCCAGCAGCTTAGAAGCGGGGGGGCTAGGATACAATGAGCAGTTCTTC.